These 19 T cell receptor beta chains share one sample of origin, sequenced in a study of blood T cell repertoires in COVID-19. The table came from immunoSEQ multiplex PCR; TCRdb's copy has only in-frame clones and leaves some out. The sample shows some 310,000 clones, around 90% of them seen only once. Sequenced input: peripheral blood. The receptors shown here come from a woman aged 40 to 50 with COVID-19, enrolled during active disease.

The chain has TRBV19 and TRBJ2-7, with TRBD2 matching 7 bases. The CDR3 extends over 12 amino acids. CDR1 is LNHDA and CDR2 is SQIVND in the germline V gene (reference sequence). Losses at the gene ends were 7 bases for V and 5 bases for J; bases not matched to a gene: 5. The CDR3 DNA sequence: TGTGCCAGTAACACTCGGGGGGACGAGCAGTACTTC. It translates to CASNTRGDEQYF.

The chain is built from TRBV27 and TRBJ2-1; 9 bases align to TRBD1. Germline V CDR1 and CDR2: MNHEY, SMNVEV (reference sequence). Trimming at V came to 6 bases and at J to 4 bases, leaving 4 bases not matched to a gene. The CDR3 has 14 residues. The CDR3 reads CASSWDRAYNEQFF. Here the CDR3 DNA reads TGTGCCAGCAGCTGGGACAGGGCGTACAATGAGCAGTTCTTC.

The sample holds one count of this clone. This chain connects TRBV7-2 to TRBJ2-2; 7 bases are a match to TRBD1. The CDR3 is made up of 16 amino acids. Per the germline V gene, CDR1 is SGHTA and CDR2 is FQGNSA. V was clipped by 7 bases and J by 1 base; unmatched bases: 9. CDR3 residues: CASTLVGGKNTGELFF. In DNA, the CDR3 is TGTGCCAGCACCCTCGTAGGGGGCAAGAACACCGGGGAGCTGTTTTTT.

The J gene is TRBJ2-3, the V gene TRBV10-2, with D perhaps matching TRBD1 (8 bases). With 10 bases removed from V and 0 bases from J, the gap between germline ends came to 17 bases. Germline assignment: CDR1 WSHSY and CDR2 SAAADI. There are 15 residues in the CDR3. The CDR3 loop reads CATRTGTISTDTQYF. The CDR3 DNA follows: TGCGCCACCCGGACAGGGACTATCAGCACAGATACGCAGTATTTT.

The chain is built from TRBV7-8 and TRBJ1-3, with D possibly being TRBD1 (5 bases). CDR1 is SGHVS, CDR2 FQNEAQ, per germline. This CDR3 is 12 amino acids long. With 5 bases removed from V and 9 bases from J, the gap between germline ends came to 11 bases. The CDR3 nucleotides read TGTGCCAGCAGCCTCAGGGAAAGCACCATATATTTT. It yields the protein CASSLRESTIYF.

The rearrangement joins TRBV7-2 to TRBJ2-2, with a weak D call TRBD1 (5 bases). Trimming left V 4 bases short and J 4 bases short, with 7 bases between. The germline gives CDR1 SGHTA, CDR2 FQGNSA. The CDR3 covers 13 residues. The CDR3 spells CASSWGVTGELFF. For the CDR3, the DNA is TGTGCCAGCAGCTGGGGCGTCACCGGGGAGCTGTTTTTT.

This clone is a singleton in its sample. The rearrangement links TRBV7-2 to TRBJ2-3, with D perhaps TRBD2 (5 bases). The CDR3 is 14 amino acids. Germline CDR1 is SGHTA and CDR2 is FQGNSA. The V gene lost 1 base and the J gene lost 0 bases, with 5 bases spanning the gap. CDR3 protein: CASSLGTSTDTQYF. The DNA for the CDR3 is TGTGCCAGCAGCTTAGGGACTAGCACAGATACGCAGTATTTT.

This clone was seen just once. The V gene is TRBV11-2, the J gene TRBJ2-1, with 7 bases that match TRBD2. V dropped 5 bases and J dropped 2; count of bases not matched to a gene: 3. Germline CDR1 reads SGHAT; CDR2 reads FQNNGV. This CDR3 has 14 residues. This chain's CDR3 is CASSPRGAYNEQFF. CDR3 nucleotide sequence: TGTGCCAGCAGCCCCCGGGGGGCCTACAATGAGCAGTTCTTC.

The rearrangement uses TRBV5-1 and TRBJ2-4; maybe TRBD2 (6 bases). Germline CDR1 SGHRS, CDR2 YFSETQ. V was pared by 6 bases and J by 5 bases, with 18 bases between. The length of the CDR3 is 15 residues. CDR3 residues: CASTPNGGSQNIQYF. CDR3 bases: TGCGCCAGCACACCCAACGGGGGATCCCAAAACATTCAGTACTTC.

The chain couples TRBV7-2 to TRBJ1-2; 11 bases fit TRBD1. In germline, CDR1 is SGHTA, CDR2 FQGNSA. The junction had 8 bases not matched to a gene; V was cut back by 3 bases and J by 8 bases. The CDR3 sequence is 15 residues long. CDR3 loop: CASSLGTGGFRGYTF. DNA of the CDR3: TGTGCCAGCAGCTTGGGGACAGGGGGTTTTAGAGGCTACACCTTC.

This clone appeared once. CDR3 sequence (DNA): TGTGCCAGTAGTGTCTCGCCAGAGAACACTGAAGCTTTCTTT. This sequence encodes CASSVSPENTEAFF. V is TRBV19 and J is TRBJ1-1; D remains unclear. V dropped 5 bases and J dropped 1 base, with 11 bases sitting between them. Germline V lookup: CDR1 LNHDA, CDR2 SQIVND (reference sequence). The CDR3 extends over 14 amino acids.

The chain couples TRBV11-2 to TRBJ2-2; D perhaps matches TRBD2 (7 bases). Between the trimmed V and J ends, which lost 6 bases and 7 bases, there was a span of 18 bases. The CDR3 contains 15 residues. Per the germline V gene, CDR1 is SGHAT and CDR2 is FQNNGV. Here the CDR3 DNA reads TGTGCCAGCAGTCGGCGGGGGCGGTTGATCGGGGAGCTGTTTTTT. Amino acids: CASSRRGRLIGELFF.

The chain couples TRBV7-8 to TRBJ2-3; TRBD1 agrees at 7 bases. The CDR3 runs to 14 residues. J gave up 2 bases and V 4 bases, and 3 bases lay outside the gene matches. Germline-derived CDR1 and CDR2 are SGHVS and FQNEAQ. The CDR3 spells CASSSGQTTDTQYF. CDR3 DNA sequence: TGTGCCAGCAGCTCGGGACAGACCACAGATACGCAGTATTTT.

This CDR3 is CASSSGTGGNYGYTF. DNA of the CDR3: TGCGCCAGCAGCAGTGGGACAGGGGGAAACTATGGCTACACCTTC. This rearrangement joins TRBV5-1 to TRBJ1-2, with TRBD1 matching 11 bases. Germline V gives CDR1 SGHRS, CDR2 YFSETQ. After removal of 4 bases from V and 2 bases from J, the junction contained 4 bases not matched to a gene. This CDR3 comprises 15 residues.

The chain combines TRBV19 with TRBJ1-5, with D possibly TRBD1 on 6 matching bases. Trimming stripped 5 bases from V and 6 bases from J, with 17 bases between. CDR1 is LNHDA, CDR2 SQIVND, per germline (reference sequence). The CDR3 contains 15 residues. Here the CDR3 reads CASSVTPGESQPQHF. The CDR3 coding sequence is TGTGCCAGTAGTGTTACCCCAGGGGAGAGTCAGCCCCAGCATTTT.

This clone was counted a single time. V is TRBV11-3 and J is TRBJ2-7, with D possibly being TRBD2 (5 bases). The CDR3 sequence is 12 residues long. Trimming took 5 bases from V and 5 from J, leaving 10 bases between them. Germline values: CDR1 SGHNT, CDR2 YENEEA. CDR3 nucleotides: TGTGCCAGCAGCCCGAACGGGGACGAGCAGTACTTC. Translated: CASSPNGDEQYF.

The V gene is TRBV28, the J gene TRBJ1-4; 8 bases are shared with TRBD1. This CDR3 has 13 residues. In germline, CDR1 is MDHEN, CDR2 SYDVKM. V lost 8 bases, J lost 9 bases, and 8 bases stayed unmatched. The CDR3 reads CASETGESQKLFF. The CDR3 DNA reads as TGTGCCAGCGAGACAGGGGAAAGCCAAAAACTGTTTTTT.

The chain carries TRBV11-2 and TRBJ1-2, with D possibly being TRBD1 (6 bases). Germline loops: CDR1 SGHAT, CDR2 FQNNGV. The V and J ends lost 3 bases and 2 bases respectively, with 10 bases between them. The length of the CDR3 is 14 residues. The CDR3 region has the DNA TGTGCCAGCAGCTTGGCAGGGGTCAACTATGGCTACACCTTC. Encoded protein: CASSLAGVNYGYTF.

The rearrangement joins TRBV30 to TRBJ2-4; 8 nucleotides match TRBD1. Germline V gene lookup returns CDR1 GTSNPN and CDR2 SVGIG (reference sequence). The CDR3 is 13 amino acids. The V gene end was trimmed by 2 bases and the J gene end by 9 bases; junction bases not matched to a gene: 6. Here the CDR3 reads CAWSSFTGGIQYF. The CDR3 DNA sequence: TGTGCCTGGAGTAGCTTTACAGGGGGCATTCAGTACTTC.